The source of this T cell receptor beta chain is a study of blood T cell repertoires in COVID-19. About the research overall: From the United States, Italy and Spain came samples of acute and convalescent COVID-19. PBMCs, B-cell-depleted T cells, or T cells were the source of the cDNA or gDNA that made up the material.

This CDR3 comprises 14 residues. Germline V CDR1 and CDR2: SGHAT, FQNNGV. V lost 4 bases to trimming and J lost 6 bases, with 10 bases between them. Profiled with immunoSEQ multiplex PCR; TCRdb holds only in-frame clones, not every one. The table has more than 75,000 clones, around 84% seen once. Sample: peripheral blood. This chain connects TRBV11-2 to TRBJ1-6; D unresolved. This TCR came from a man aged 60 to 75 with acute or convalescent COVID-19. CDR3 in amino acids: CASSSGGFNSPLHF. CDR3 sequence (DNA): TGTGCCAGCAGCTCGGGAGGGTTTAATTCACCCCTCCACTTT.